This T cell receptor beta chain stems from a study of PD-1 blockade in classical Hodgkin lymphoma. Study findings and constraints: Patients newly diagnosed and complete responders had comparable baseline diversity. Patients were excluded if nivolumab began under 1 year after ASCT (the autologous transplant). By C4D1 there was a significant rise in CD4+ TCR diversity but not in CD8+ TCR diversity.

Regarding this clone: Antigen specificity is unknown.

Here immunoSEQ multiplex PCR was the method, and the copy in TCRdb shows in-frame clones only, minus some. In the table there are about 58,000 clones, 91% of which are singletons. The CDR3 has 11 amino acids. From germline, CDR1 is SGHNT and CDR2 YYREEE (reference sequence). Brentuximab vedotin exposure varied, and every patient relapsed after autologous stem cell transplantation. Best responses fell into complete response, partial response or progressive disease. This specimen consisted of peripheral blood mononuclear cells (PBMCs), obtained before the second cycle of nivolumab. The chain is built from TRBV5-4 and TRBJ1-2, with a weak D call TRBD1 (5 bases). This TCR derives from a human donor with classical Hodgkin lymphoma. CDR3 in DNA: TGTGCTACCCAGGGCCCTTATGGCTACACCTTC. Translation gives CATQGPYGYTF.